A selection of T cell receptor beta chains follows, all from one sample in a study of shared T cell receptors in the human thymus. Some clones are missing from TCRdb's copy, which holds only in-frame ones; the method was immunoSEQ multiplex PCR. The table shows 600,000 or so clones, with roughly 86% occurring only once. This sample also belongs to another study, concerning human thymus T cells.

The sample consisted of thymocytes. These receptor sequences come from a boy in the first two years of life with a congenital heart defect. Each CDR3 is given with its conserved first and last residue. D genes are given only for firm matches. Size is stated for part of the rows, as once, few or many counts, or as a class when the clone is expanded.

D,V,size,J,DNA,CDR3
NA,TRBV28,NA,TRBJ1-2,TGTGCCAGCAGTTTCTTGCAGGGTAACTATGGCTACACCTTC,CASSFLQGNYGYTF
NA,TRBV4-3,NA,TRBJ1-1,TGCGCCAGCAGCCCCATGTTCAGCGTCACTGAAGCTTTCTTT,CASSPMFSVTEAFF
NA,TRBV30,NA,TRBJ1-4,TGTGCCTGGAGTGATCGGAGGCCAGGGGATGAAAAACTGTTTTTT,CAWSDRRPGDEKLFF
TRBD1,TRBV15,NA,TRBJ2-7,TGTGCCACCAGCAGGAAGAGGACAGGGCACCCCTACGAGCAGTACTTC,CATSRKRTGHPYEQYF
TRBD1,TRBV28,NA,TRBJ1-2,TGTGCCAGCAGTGCAGAGGACAGGGGGCTGTATGGCTACACCTTC,CASSAEDRGLYGYTF
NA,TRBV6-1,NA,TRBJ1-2,TGTGCCAGCAGTGGACAAAATTATGGCTACACCTTC,CASSGQNYGYTF
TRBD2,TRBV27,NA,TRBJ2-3,TGTGCCAGCAGGAGAGCGGGGATAACAGATACGCAGTATTTT,CASRRAGITDTQYF
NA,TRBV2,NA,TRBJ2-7,TGTGCCAGCAGTGAAGCGCTTGACTCCGACGATTCCTACGAGCAGTACTTC,CASSEALDSDDSYEQYF
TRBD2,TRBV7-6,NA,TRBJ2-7,TGTGCCAGCAGCCGACGGACTAGCGGGAGATATCGGCACTTC,CASSRRTSGRYRHF
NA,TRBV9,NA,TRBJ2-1,TGTGCCAGCAGCACTCTCGGGGTGGGGGGAACTAAGTACAATGAGCAGTTCTTC,CASSTLGVGGTKYNEQFF
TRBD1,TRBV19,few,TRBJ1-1,TGTGCCACCGGGGGCAGGGGGATAAACACTGAAGCTTTCTTT,CATGGRGINTEAFF
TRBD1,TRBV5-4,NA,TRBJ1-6,TGTGCCAGCACCACTCTTATACCGGGACAGGGCAATTCACCCCTCCACTTT,CASTTLIPGQGNSPLHF
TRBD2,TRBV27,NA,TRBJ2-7,TGTGCCAGCAGTTTTGCGACTAGCGGTGAATCCTACGAGCAGTACTTC,CASSFATSGESYEQYF
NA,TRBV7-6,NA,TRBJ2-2,TGTGCCAGCAGCTTCAGTTCTCCCTTCACCGGGGAGCTGTTTTTT,CASSFSSPFTGELFF
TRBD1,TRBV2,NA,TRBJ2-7,TGTGCCAGCCGCCGGGACAGCTCCTACGAGCAGTACTTC,CASRRDSSYEQYF
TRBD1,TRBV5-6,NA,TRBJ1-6,TGTGCCAGCACTACAGGGGGCGGCACCTATAATTCACCCCTCCACTTT,CASTTGGGTYNSPLHF
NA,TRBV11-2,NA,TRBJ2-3,TGTGCCAGCAGCTTAATTCCTTCAGATACGCAGTATTTT,CASSLIPSDTQYF
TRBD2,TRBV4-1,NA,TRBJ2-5,TGCGCCAGCGGCCAGTCACCCATGGGACTAACTCAAGAGACCCAGTACTTC,CASGQSPMGLTQETQYF
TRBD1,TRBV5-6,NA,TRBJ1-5,TGTGCCAGCAGCACCCGGGACAGGTTACAGCCCCAGCATTTT,CASSTRDRLQPQHF
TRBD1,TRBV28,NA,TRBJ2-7,TGTGCCAGCAGTGGACAGGACAGAGACGAGCAGTACTTC,CASSGQDRDEQYF
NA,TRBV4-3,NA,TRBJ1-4,TGCGCCAGCAGCCAAGATTCCGGGCAGCGGGATACAGAAAAACTGTTTTTT,CASSQDSGQRDTEKLFF
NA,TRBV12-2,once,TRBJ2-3,TGTGCAAGTCGCTTTTACGACAGGGACGTGGATACGCAGTATTTT,CASRFYDRDVDTQYF
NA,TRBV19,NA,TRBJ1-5,TGTGCCAGTAGTACTTCAGGGATTTGGAGCAATCAGCCCCAGCATTTT,CASSTSGIWSNQPQHF
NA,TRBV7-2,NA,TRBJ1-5,TGTGCCAGCAGCCTAGGAGCGGCAGGAGACGATAGCAATCAGCCCCAGCATTTT,CASSLGAAGDDSNQPQHF
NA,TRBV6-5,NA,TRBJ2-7,TGTGCCAGCAGTTCGGAGACCTCCCCCTACGAGCAGTACTTC,CASSSETSPYEQYF
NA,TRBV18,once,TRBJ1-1,TGTGCCAGCTCACCACCCCTAGAACAGGGTGGGGGGAACACTGAAGCTTTCTTT,CASSPPLEQGGGNTEAFF
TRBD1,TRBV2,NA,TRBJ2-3,TGTGCCAGCAGTAGCACAGGGGGGTCAGATACGCAGTATTTT,CASSSTGGSDTQYF
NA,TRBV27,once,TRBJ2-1,TGTGCCAGCAGCGCTAGAGGGCGATCGGCGCCCGCCCGTGACAATGAGCAGTTCTTC,CASSARGRSAPARDNEQFF
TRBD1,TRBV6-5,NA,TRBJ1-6,TGTGCCAGCAGTTCGACAGGGACGGAGTCACCCCTCCACTTT,CASSSTGTESPLHF
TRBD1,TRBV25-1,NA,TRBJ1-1,TGTGCCAGCAGTAACGGACAGGGGGCCGGGAACACTGAAGCTTTCTTT,CASSNGQGAGNTEAFF
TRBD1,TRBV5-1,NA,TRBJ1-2,TGCGCCAGCAGCGACTACCACAGGGGAGTTAACTATGGCTACACCTTC,CASSDYHRGVNYGYTF
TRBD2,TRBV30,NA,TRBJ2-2,TGTGCCTGGAGGGGCCGGACTAGCGGGAGCCCCGAAGGCACCGGGGAGCTGTTTTTT,CAWRGRTSGSPEGTGELFF
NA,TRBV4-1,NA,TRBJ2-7,TGCGCCAGCAGCCAAGTCCGGGATAGTGGGTCCTCCTACGAGCAGTACTTC,CASSQVRDSGSSYEQYF
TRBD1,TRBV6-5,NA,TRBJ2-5,TGTGCCAGCAAAGTTTACAGGGGACAGGAGACCCAGTACTTC,CASKVYRGQETQYF
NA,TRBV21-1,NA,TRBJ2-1,TGTGCCAGCAAGGGGCGTATCCTGAGGAGTGAGCAGTTCTTC,CASKGRILRSEQFF
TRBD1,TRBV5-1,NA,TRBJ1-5,TGCGCCAGCAGCGAGGGACAGGGGATAAATCAGCCCCAGCATTTT,CASSEGQGINQPQHF
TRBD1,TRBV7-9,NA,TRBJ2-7,TGTGCCAGCAGCTTACTTGGGACAGGTTTCTACGAGCAGTACTTC,CASSLLGTGFYEQYF
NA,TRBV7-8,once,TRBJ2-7,TGTGCCAGCAGCTTAAGGCAGGATGTGCGATACGAGCAGTACTTC,CASSLRQDVRYEQYF
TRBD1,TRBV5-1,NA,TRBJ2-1,TGCGCCAGCAGGTGGACGGGACAGGGTGTGCGGGAGCGGGACAATGAGCAGTTCTTC,CASRWTGQGVRERDNEQFF
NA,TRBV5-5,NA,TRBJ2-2,TGTGCCAGCAGCCTCGTGTACCTAAGCAGGGGAAGGGTCACCGGGGAGCTGTTTTTT,CASSLVYLSRGRVTGELFF
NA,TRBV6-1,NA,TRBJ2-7,TGTGCCAGCAGTGTCCGTCACAGGGACCTCTCCTACGAGCAGTACTTC,CASSVRHRDLSYEQYF
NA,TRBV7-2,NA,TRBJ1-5,TGTGCCAGCAGCCTGACATTTAGCAATCAGCCCCAGCATTTT,CASSLTFSNQPQHF
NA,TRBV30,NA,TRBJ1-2,TGTGCCTGGAGGGGGGGGCGCGCCTATGGCTACACCTTC,CAWRGGRAYGYTF
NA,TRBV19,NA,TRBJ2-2,TGTGCCAGTAGTATAGGTACGGGGACCGGGGAGCTGTTTTTT,CASSIGTGTGELFF
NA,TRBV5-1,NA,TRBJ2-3,TGCGCCAGCAGCTTGGGGGGTGTGTGGCGGGGTACAGATACGCAGTATTTT,CASSLGGVWRGTDTQYF
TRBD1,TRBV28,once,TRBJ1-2,TGTGCCAGCAGTTTTGCGGGCGTTCCGGGACAGTCTAACTATGGCTACACCTTC,CASSFAGVPGQSNYGYTF
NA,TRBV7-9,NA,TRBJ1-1,TGTGCCAGCAGCCCTGAGGCGGCGGACTCGAACACTGAAGCTTTCTTT,CASSPEAADSNTEAFF
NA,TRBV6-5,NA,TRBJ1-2,TGTGCCAGCAGTTACGGAGGGAACTATGGCTACACCTTC,CASSYGGNYGYTF
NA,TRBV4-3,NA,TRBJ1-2,TGCGCCAGCAGCCAAGATCCTCGCGCGGGTGTATATGGCTACACCTTC,CASSQDPRAGVYGYTF
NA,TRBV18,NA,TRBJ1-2,TGTGCCAGCTCCACAGAGCTTAACTATGGCTACACCTTC,CASSTELNYGYTF
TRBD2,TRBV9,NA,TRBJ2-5,TGTGCCAGCAGCGTAGCCGGGACTAGCAGCGGGACCCAGTACTTC,CASSVAGTSSGTQYF
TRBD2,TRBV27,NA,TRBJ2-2,TGTGCCAGCAGTTTATCGGACGAACCGGGGGCGACTAGCGCCGCCGGGGGCACCGGGGAGCTGTTTTTT,CASSLSDEPGATSAAGGTGELFF